These 21 T cell receptor beta chains came from one sample sequenced in a study of technical replicates of blood from several donors. Repertoires were generated with immunoSEQ multiplex PCR, while TCRdb's copy carries only in-frame clones and drops some. The repertoire consists of about 74,000 clones, with 85% to 95% occurring once and the leading ten covering around 0.24%. Sequencing was done on a sample of T cells isolated from PBMCs. These TCRs come from a human donor in good health.

The rearrangement links TRBV2 to TRBJ1-2, with D possibly matching TRBD1 (5 bases). Germline V gene lookup returns CDR1 SNHLY and CDR2 FYNNEI. Trimming shortened V by 6 bases and J by 4 bases, and 21 bases separated the two germline ends. The CDR3 is 16 residues long. The CDR3 DNA reads as TGTGCCAGCAGGGGGGGAACAGGCAGAAGCCCCTATGGCTACACCTTC. It translates to CASRGGTGRSPYGYTF.

The chain combines TRBV7-9 with TRBJ2-5, with 8 bases matching TRBD1. V lost 5 bases to trimming and J lost 1 base; unmatched junction nucleotides: 9. CDR3 length equals 16 residues. Looked up from germline, CDR1 is SEHNR and CDR2 is FQNEAQ (reference sequence). The CDR3 protein is CASSPYGTGVQETQYF. The CDR3 DNA reads TGTGCCAGCAGCCCCTATGGGACAGGAGTCCAAGAGACCCAGTACTTC. Based on the CDR3 plus reference TRBV7-9 and TRBJ2-5, the full variable domain is DTGVSQNPRHKITKRGQNVTFRCDPISEHNRLYWYRQTLGQGPEFLTYFQNEAQLEKSRLLSDRFSAERPKGSFSTLEIQRTEQGDSAMYLCASSPYGTGVQETQYFGPGTRLLVL.

The count of this clone is one. The rearrangement uses TRBV6-1 and TRBJ1-5, with unresolved D. Trimming took 8 bases from V and 6 from J, leaving 17 bases between them. The CDR3 is 14 amino acids. Germline values: CDR1 MNHNS, CDR2 SASEGT. CDR3 residues: CASQGDLRGQPQHF. CDR3 bases: TGTGCCAGCCAAGGAGATCTCCGGGGTCAGCCCCAGCATTTT.

The rearrangement uses TRBV20-1 and TRBJ2-7; D is undetermined. V lost 6 bases and J 6 bases, leaving 12 bases between the germline ends. The CDR3 covers 11 residues. Germline CDR1 and CDR2: DFQATT and SNEGSKA (reference sequence). CDR3 in DNA: TGCAGTGCCCAGTTTTGGTCCGAGCAGTACTTC. This gives the protein CSAQFWSEQYF.

V and J are TRBV27 and TRBJ2-1, with 10 bases fitting TRBD2. After removal of 2 bases from V and 1 base from J, the junction contained 2 bases not matched to a gene. The length of the CDR3 is 16 residues. Germline lookup yields CDR1 MNHEY and CDR2 SMNVEV (reference sequence). The CDR3 reads CASSLLAGESYNEQFF. The DNA of the CDR3 is TGTGCCAGCAGTTTACTAGCGGGGGAGTCCTACAATGAGCAGTTCTTC.

The table lists this clone with a count of one. CDR3 amino acids: CASSLRQREGLSSYNEQFF. CDR3 coding DNA: TGTGCCAGCAGCTTACGTCAGCGGGAGGGCCTGAGCTCCTACAATGAGCAGTTCTTC. The rearrangement uses TRBV7-9 and TRBJ2-1; 10 bases line up with TRBD2. The CDR3 has 19 amino acids. The germline V gene encodes CDR1 SEHNR and CDR2 FQNEAQ (reference sequence). V shed 2 bases and J 0 bases; nucleotides not matched to a gene: 10.

This clone was seen only once. A junction boundary mismatches the germline segment, possibly from a read error. The chain uses TRBV6-6 and TRBJ2-4; 8 nucleotides line up with TRBD2. Germline V gene data show CDR1 as MNHNY and CDR2 as SVGAGI (reference sequence). The CDR3 is made up of 11 amino acids. The CDR3 spells CSAGDYNIQYF. CDR3 in DNA: TGCTCAGCGGGGGATTACAACATTCAGTACTTC.

The V call is TRBV6-5, the J call TRBJ1-2, with a possible D match to TRBD1 (5 bases). V dropped 5 bases and J dropped 3 bases, with 7 bases sitting between them. CDR3 size: 12 residues. Germline values: CDR1 MNHEY, CDR2 SVGAGI. CDR3 residues: CASSTTDYGYTF. DNA of the CDR3: TGTGCCAGCAGTACGACAGACTATGGCTACACCTTC.

This sequence joins TRBV7-2 and TRBJ1-5; D perhaps matches TRBD1 (6 bases). The CDR3 length is 14 residues. The germline V and J ends were trimmed by 4 bases and 3 bases, with 10 bases remaining between them. The germline CDR1 and CDR2 sequences are SGHTA and FQGNSA. CDR3 bases: TGTGCCAGCAGCTCCGGGACAACCAATCAGCCCCAGCATTTT. This translates into CASSSGTTNQPQHF.

This chain links TRBV5-5 with TRBJ1-5; D is undetermined. The germline V and J ends were trimmed by 0 bases and 2 bases, with 18 bases remaining between them. CDR1 is SGHKS, CDR2 YYEKEE, per germline (reference sequence). The CDR3 is 18 residues long. The CDR3 DNA reads as TGTGCCAGCAGCTTGGTTTTTACGGATTATAGCGGCAATCAGCCCCAGCATTTT. Its translation is CASSLVFTDYSGNQPQHF.

The chain uses TRBV18 and TRBJ2-7; D possibly corresponds to TRBD2 (5 bases). This CDR3 comprises 15 residues. With 2 bases removed from V and 3 bases from J, the gap between germline ends came to 14 bases. The germline gives CDR1 KGHSH, CDR2 LQKENI. The DNA for the CDR3 is TGTGCCAGCTCACCAACCCCGGGAAACAGCTACGAGCAGTACTTC. Its protein is CASSPTPGNSYEQYF. The complete variable domain, with remaining parts taken from reference TRBV18 and TRBJ2-7, reads NAGVMQNPRHLVRRRGQEARLRCSPMKGHSHVYWYRQLPEEGLKFMVYLQKENIIDESGMPKERFSAEFPKEGPSILRIQQVVRGDSAAYFCASSPTPGNSYEQYFGPGTRLTVT.

This chain connects TRBV4-1 to TRBJ2-1, with TRBD2 identical over 7 bases. V lost 5 bases to trimming and J lost 0 bases; unmatched junction nucleotides: 7. Per the germline V gene, CDR1 is MGHRA and CDR2 is YSYEKL. The CDR3 extends over 16 amino acids. CDR3 sequence: CASSNLRTSSYNEQFF. The CDR3 DNA reads as TGCGCCAGCAGCAACCTCCGGACTAGCTCCTACAATGAGCAGTTCTTC.

V usage is TRBV29-1 and J usage is TRBJ2-1; 11 bases are shared with TRBD2. V lost 7 bases and J lost 9; bases outside the gene matches: 11. Germline V CDR1 and CDR2: SQVTM, ANQGSEA. This CDR3 spans 14 amino acids. The CDR3 sequence is CSGRTSGRNTEQFF. The CDR3 DNA follows: TGCAGCGGCCGAACTAGCGGGAGAAACACTGAGCAGTTCTTC.

V usage is TRBV19 and J usage is TRBJ1-4; possible D gene TRBD1, 6 bases. V lost 6 bases and J lost 13, with 12 bases in between. The germline CDR1 and CDR2 sequences are LNHDA and SQIVND (reference sequence). The length of the CDR3 is 11 residues. The CDR3 here is CASRTGPSLFF. The CDR3 bases are TGTGCCAGTAGAACAGGGCCGTCACTGTTTTTT.

The chain is built from TRBV5-1 and TRBJ2-7; 9 nucleotides align to TRBD1. The CDR3 consists of 14 residues. Trimming cost V 4 bases and J 3 bases; bases outside gene matches: 5. Per germline, CDR1 SGHRS and CDR2 YFSETQ. The CDR3 coding sequence is TGCGCCAGCAGCCCGGGACAGGGCAACTACGAGCAGTACTTC. It encodes CASSPGQGNYEQYF.

The rearrangement links TRBV2 to TRBJ1-4; TRBD1 agrees at 7 bases. The CDR3 runs to 14 residues. Germline V lookup: CDR1 SNHLY, CDR2 FYNNEI. V lost 5 bases to trimming and J lost 8 bases; unmatched junction nucleotides: 8. The CDR3 bases are TGTGCCAGCAGTACAGGGGAGGATCACGAAAAACTGTTTTTT. Translated: CASSTGEDHEKLFF.

The chain carries TRBV6-5 and TRBJ1-2, with D possibly TRBD1 on 5 matching bases. The CDR3 runs to 14 residues. V was shortened by 2 bases and J by 3 bases, with 10 bases between the two germline ends. CDR1 and CDR2 (germline): MNHEY, SVGAGI. This CDR3 is CASSYKGRHYGYTF. The DNA for the CDR3 is TGTGCCAGCAGTTACAAGGGGAGGCACTATGGCTACACCTTC.

This clone was picked up one time. The rearrangement links TRBV11-3 to TRBJ2-7; 11 bases match TRBD1. This CDR3 contains 16 residues. Per germline, CDR1 SGHNT and CDR2 YENEEA. Unmatched junction bases numbered 9, after V lost 1 base and J lost 7 bases. The CDR3 region is CASSLVGTGGVTEQYF. The CDR3 DNA reads TGTGCCAGCAGCTTAGTAGGGACAGGGGGTGTAACGGAGCAGTACTTC. The full variable domain, its missing parts supplied by reference TRBV11-3 and TRBJ2-7, is EAGVVQSPRYKIIEKKQPVAFWCNPISGHNTLYWYLQNLGQGPELLIRYENEEAVDDSQLPKDRFSAERLKGVDSTLKIQPAELGDSAVYLCASSLVGTGGVTEQYFGPGTRLTVT.

The chain combines TRBV4-1 with TRBJ1-1; D is ambiguous. Germline values: CDR1 MGHRA, CDR2 YSYEKL. The CDR3 extends over 15 amino acids. Trimming took off 2 bases at V and 1 base at J, with 11 bases between the two ends. The CDR3 coding sequence is TGCGCCAGCAGCCAAAGGCGGGGTGCGAACACTGAAGCTTTCTTT. Translated, it gives CASSQRRGANTEAFF.

The chain has TRBV7-2 and TRBJ2-7, with D perhaps matching TRBD2 (6 bases). Trimming pared 4 bases from V and 5 bases from J, leaving 12 bases between. The CDR3 length is 13 residues. Germline assignment: CDR1 SGHTA and CDR2 FQGNSA. The DNA for the CDR3 is TGTGCCAGCAGCTACGCCCGGGGGAACGAGCAGTACTTC. This translates into CASSYARGNEQYF.

The chain combines TRBV6-5 with TRBJ2-5, with 13 bases matching TRBD2. Germline V gene lookup returns CDR1 MNHEY and CDR2 SVGAGI. Trimming took 2 bases from V and 1 from J; bases not matched to a gene: 1. The CDR3 is 16 amino acids. In nucleotides, the CDR3 is TGTGCCAGCAGTTACACTAGCGGGAGGGCCCAAGAGACCCAGTACTTC. This gives the protein CASSYTSGRAQETQYF.